Following are 16 T cell receptor beta chains from one sample sequenced in a study of PD-L1 blockade in urothelial cancer. Assay used: immunoSEQ multiplex PCR; TCRdb lists only in-frame clones, some missing. This table holds just over 35,000 clones, roughly a third found once. Sequenced here: tumor tissue, sampled before atezolizumab (anti-PD-L1) treatment. The origin of the receptors is a man in his sixties with urothelial cancer.

The rearrangement links TRBV29-1 to TRBJ1-4; D remains ambiguous. The CDR3 spans 13 residues. CDR1 and CDR2 (germline): SQVTM, ANQGSEA. Trimming stripped 2 bases from V and 7 bases from J, with 11 bases between. CDR3 DNA: TGCAGCGTTGAATCGGCACTAGGTGAAAAACTGTTTTTT. Amino acid sequence: CSVESALGEKLFF.

Only a few counts were recorded for this clone. V gene TRBV18 combines with J gene TRBJ2-7; TRBD2 is a possible D gene (7 bases). Germline-derived CDR1 and CDR2 are KGHSH and LQKENI. This CDR3 has 16 amino acids. Trimming cost V 0 bases and J 2 bases, with 14 bases left between them. DNA of the CDR3: TGTGCCAGCTCACCACCACAGGGAGGGGTGACCTACGAGCAGTACTTC. Protein product: CASSPPQGGVTYEQYF.

The chain recombines TRBV19 with TRBJ2-1; 10 bases map to TRBD2. Trimming cost V 4 bases and J 1 base; bases outside gene matches: 4. Germline loops: CDR1 LNHDA, CDR2 SQIVND (reference sequence). This CDR3 has 16 amino acids. The CDR3 protein is CASSTGLARSYNEQFF. CDR3 nucleotide sequence: TGTGCCAGTAGTACGGGACTAGCGAGATCCTACAATGAGCAGTTCTTC.

Concerning this clone: The same CDR3 also results from other DNA sequences found in this sample. The genes are TRBV28 and TRBJ2-7, with D possibly matching TRBD1 (6 bases). The length of the CDR3 is 13 residues. V was clipped by 6 bases and J by 2 bases, with 11 bases between them. Germline CDR1 MDHEN, CDR2 SYDVKM. CDR3 sequence (DNA): TGTGCCAGCAGGACGGGACAACCCTACGAGCAGTACTTC. Translated: CASRTGQPYEQYF.

The chain recombines TRBV19 with TRBJ2-1; D ambiguous. V lost 4 bases and J 2 bases, leaving 6 bases between the germline ends. Per germline, CDR1 LNHDA and CDR2 SQIVND (reference sequence). This CDR3 has 13 amino acids. The chain's CDR3 is CASSRITYNEQFF. In DNA form, the CDR3 reads TGTGCCAGTAGTAGGATAACCTACAATGAGCAGTTCTTC.

With respect to this clone: One end of the junction does not line up with germline, which may come from a read error. This chain joins TRBV6-8 and TRBJ2-3; 8 bases align to TRBD1. This CDR3 has 17 residues. Germline CDR1 is MNHGY and CDR2 is SAAAGT. The DNA of the CDR3 is TGTGCCATCAGTTCTCCCCCCTGGACAGGGAGCACAGATACGCAGTATTTT. Its translation is CAISSPPWTGSTDTQYF.

This clone was counted at least ten times. The chain recombines TRBV11-3 with TRBJ2-7; weak D call: TRBD2 (7 bases). Per the germline V gene, CDR1 is SGHNT and CDR2 is YENEEA. The V end was cut by 5 bases, the J end by 6 bases, with 20 bases between. The CDR3 is 15 amino acids. This chain's CDR3 is CASSQNLAGASEQYF. CDR3 nucleotides: TGTGCCAGCAGCCAAAACTTGGCGGGGGCCAGCGAGCAGTACTTC.

Only a few counts were recorded for this clone. This sequence joins TRBV7-6 and TRBJ2-3, with TRBD2 matching 12 bases. Trimming removed 5 bases from V and 0 bases from J; junction bases left unmatched: 9. The CDR3 sequence is 18 residues long. Germline V CDR1 and CDR2: SGHVS, FNYEAQ. The CDR3 DNA follows: TGTGCCAGCAGCCCCCCAACACTAGCGGGAGGCAGCACAGATACGCAGTATTTT. Its protein product is CASSPPTLAGGSTDTQYF.

The chain links TRBV30 to TRBJ1-2, with unresolved D. The V and J ends lost 2 bases and 1 base respectively, with 5 bases between them. The CDR3 has 12 amino acids. The V gene's germline CDR1 is GTSNPN and CDR2 SVGIG (reference sequence). The CDR3 here is CAWSQSNYGYTF. The DNA for the CDR3 is TGTGCCTGGAGTCAGAGTAACTATGGCTACACCTTC.

This clone has a handful of counts. This rearrangement joins TRBV11-3 to TRBJ2-1; TRBD1 matches 10 bases. This CDR3 region has 15 residues. Germline assignment: CDR1 SGHNT and CDR2 YENEEA. The V segment lost 6 bases and the J segment 6 bases; nucleotides outside the gene matches: 8. CDR3 in DNA: TGTGCCAGCAGACATGGACAGGGGGGATCCAATGAGCAGTTCTTC. Translated, it gives CASRHGQGGSNEQFF.

The chain is built from TRBV13 and TRBJ2-7; D possibly matches TRBD1 or TRBD2 (5 bases each). The CDR3 covers 14 residues. Germline V CDR1 and CDR2: PRHDT, FYEKMQ (reference sequence). The V gene lost 6 bases and the J gene lost 3 bases, with 15 bases spanning the gap. CDR3 sequence (DNA): TGTGCCAGCAGTTCCGGGACGGTGGTCTACGAGCAGTACTTC. The encoded protein is CASSSGTVVYEQYF.

The chain links TRBV14 to TRBJ1-3, with a weak D call TRBD1 (6 bases). The CDR3 contains 16 residues. The V end was cut by 4 bases, the J end by 0 bases, with 13 bases between. CDR1 is SGHDN and CDR2 is FVKESK in the germline V gene. This CDR3 is CASSLRGPYSGNTIYF. The CDR3 DNA sequence: TGTGCCAGCAGCCTCAGGGGACCCTACTCTGGAAACACCATATATTTT.

The rearrangement links TRBV30 to TRBJ2-1, with 7 bases fitting TRBD2. The CDR3 runs to 12 residues. Trimming removed 5 bases from V and 10 bases from J; junction bases left unmatched: 8. Looked up from germline, CDR1 is GTSNPN and CDR2 is SVGIG (reference sequence). CDR3 in DNA: TGTGCCTGGCTTCGGACTAGGAGCGAGCAGTTCTTC. Encoded protein: CAWLRTRSEQFF.

This clone was seen more than once but under ten times. This sequence joins TRBV6-8 and TRBJ1-5; D gene uncertain. Germline values: CDR1 MNHGY, CDR2 SAAAGT. The length of the CDR3 is 15 residues. V lost 6 bases, J lost 2 bases, and 14 bases lay in between. The CDR3 is CASRLNADGNQPQHF. DNA for the CDR3: TGTGCCAGCAGGCTCAACGCCGATGGCAATCAGCCCCAGCATTTT.

The sample holds a few counts of this clone. The chain links TRBV12-5 to TRBJ2-5, with 9 bases identical to TRBD2. The length of the CDR3 is 15 residues. V shed 3 bases and J 4 bases; nucleotides not matched to a gene: 6. Germline values: CDR1 LGHNT, CDR2 FRNRAP. CDR3 nucleotide sequence: TGTGCTAGTGGTTTCCGAGCGGGGGGCGGAGAGACCCAGTACTTC. It specifies CASGFRAGGGETQYF.

The V gene is TRBV5-1, the J gene TRBJ2-1; D might be TRBD1 or TRBD2, each matching 6 bases. Per the germline V gene, CDR1 is SGHRS and CDR2 is YFSETQ. The CDR3 sequence is 18 residues long. Trimming removed 0 bases at V and 6 bases at J, with 22 bases between. CDR3 region: CASSLVSGARGPFNEQFF. The CDR3 DNA sequence: TGCGCCAGCAGCTTGGTTTCCGGGGCTCGGGGGCCTTTCAATGAGCAGTTCTTC.